This is a list of T cell receptor beta chains from one sample in a study of cytomegalovirus exposure and HLA in healthy donors. Using immunoSEQ multiplex PCR, the repertoire was profiled, and TCRdb retains in-frame clones only, with some absent. In the table there are some 110,000 clones, about three quarters of which are singletons. Sequencing was done on a sample of PBMCs. All receptors derive from a male donor in good health and CMV-seronegative. Each CDR3 is given with its conserved first and last residue.

j_call	v_call	cdr3_aa
TRBJ1-3	TRBV4-3	CASSQVGGDTIYF
TRBJ1-5	TRBV6-1	CASSEGPGLGNQPQHF
TRBJ2-2	TRBV5-1	CASSYGLAGDTGELFF
TRBJ1-4	TRBV27	CASRRTGGFEKLFF
TRBJ1-5	TRBV7-8	CASSPDRDQPQHF
TRBJ1-1	TRBV11-2	CASSLVLGQGHRDTEAFF
TRBJ2-5	TRBV7-9	CASSLGRLAGLQETQYF
TRBJ1-6	TRBV6-5	CASSYWQNSPLHF
TRBJ2-5	TRBV29-1	CSVETYTVKSQYF
TRBJ1-6	TRBV28	CASRSPGQGGSPLHF
TRBJ1-1	TRBV18	CASSPPTGGLATEAFF
TRBJ2-7	TRBV6-5	CASSTTGAIPYEQYF
TRBJ2-5	TRBV7-9	CASTFLREETQYF
TRBJ1-1	TRBV30	CAWSVNRNTEAFF
TRBJ2-7	TRBV7-3	CASSFQPSSGGEQYF
TRBJ2-7	TRBV18	CASSPPKGGATLPSYEQYF
TRBJ2-1	TRBV14	CASSRREWGNEQFF
.	TRBV29-1	CSVVGGQSSYEQYF
TRBJ2-4	TRBV5-1	CASSFGGRNIQYF
TRBJ2-3	TRBV27	CASRAQGASGAQYF
TRBJ2-1	TRBV1	CTSSQVSSGRAESPNDSNNEQFF
TRBJ2-5	TRBV11-3	CASSIGTERETQYF
TRBJ2-7	TRBV5-1	CASSSGTSLYEQYF
TRBJ2-1	TRBV28	CASSPISGTSGSYEQFF
TRBJ2-5	TRBV27	CASGTSRDQETQYF
TRBJ1-3	TRBV11-2	CASSLVGGAVGNTIYF